The T cell receptor beta chain under discussion was sequenced for a study of HIV-infected patients and healthy controls. This clonotype was detected many times. Germline loops: CDR1 SQVTM, CDR2 ANQGSEA. V lost 0 bases, J lost 4 bases, and 10 bases lay in between. There are 14 residues in the CDR3. TCRdb redid the calling of the 5' RACE reads with MiXCR, one entry per CDR3 protein. The table records 18,000 or so distinct CDR3 sequences, around a fifth of them present only once. Sequenced sample: CD8+ T cells from blood. This TCR derives from a human donor in good health. The V gene is TRBV29-1, the J gene TRBJ2-1; weak D call: TRBD2 (6 bases). For the CDR3, the DNA is TGCAGCGTTGAAGATGACGGGGGATACAATGAGCAGTTCTTC. It is translated as CSVEDDGGYNEQFF.